This is a list of T cell receptor beta chains from one sample in a study of identical twins. One entry per CDR3 protein results from TCRdb running MiXCR on the 5' RACE reads. The table records 200,000 to 300,000 distinct CDR3 sequences, 6% to 8% of them present only once. This sample also belongs to another study, concerning yellow fever vaccine responses in identical twins.

Material: CD8+ T cells sorted from blood. These receptors were collected from a woman aged 18-29 years in good health. The CDR3 runs from the conserved cysteine through the conserved F or W. D genes are given only for firm matches. Clone size is shown for a subset of rows, as once, few, many or a class of expanded clone.

v_call	d_call	clone_size	j_call	cdr3_nt	cdr3_aa
TRBV13	-	many	TRBJ1-1	TGTGCCAGCAGCGCCCCAGGGATGGCTGAAGCTTTCTTT	CASSAPGMAEAFF
TRBV12-3/TRBV12-4	-	many	TRBJ2-5	TGTGCCAGCAGTTCCGGGAGCCGACAAGAGACCCAGTACTTC	CASSSGSRQETQYF
TRBV28	-	-	TRBJ2-7	TGTGCCAGCAGCCAGATGGGTGGGTACCTCTCCTACGAGCAGTACTTC	CASSQMGGYLSYEQYF
TRBV20-1	-	-	TRBJ2-7	TGCAGTGCTAGATTTAGGACCGGAGCCTACGAGCATTACTTC	CSARFRTGAYEHYF
TRBV12-5	TRBD2	few	TRBJ2-1	TGTGCTAGTGGTTTGGGGGGATTAGCGGGAGGGCCGAAGGAGGTTTACAATGAGCAGTTCTTC	CASGLGGLAGGPKEVYNEQFF
TRBV20-1	TRBD2	once	TRBJ2-7	TGCAGTGCTAGCGGGGGGTCCTACGAGCGGTACTTC	CSASGGSYERYF
TRBV6-4	-	many	TRBJ1-1	TGTGCCAGCAGTGAAACCTGGAACACTGAAGCTTTCTTT	CASSETWNTEAFF
TRBV6-1	TRBD2	few	TRBJ2-7	TGTGCCAGTACAGCGGGAGTGTCTTACGAGCAGTACTTC	CASTAGVSYEQYF
TRBV7-2	TRBD1	many	TRBJ2-2	TGTGCCAGCAGCTTATTGCCGGGACAGGGCGAAACCGGGGAGCTGTTTTTT	CASSLLPGQGETGELFF
TRBV7-6	TRBD1	many	TRBJ2-3	TGTGCCAGCAGCTCAGAGAGACGGGACAGAGATACGCAGTATTTT	CASSSERRDRDTQYF
TRBV6-2/TRBV6-3	-	many	TRBJ1-5	TGTGCCAGCAGCCCCTCGGTCAATCAGCCCCAGCATTTT	CASSPSVNQPQHF
TRBV6-5	TRBD2	-	TRBJ2-2	TGTGCCAGCAGTTACGGACTAGCGACCGGGGAGCTGTTTTTT	CASSYGLATGELFF
TRBV12-3/TRBV12-4	-	many	TRBJ2-2	TGTGCCAGCAGCCCGTTCGGCCCACAGGGAAACACCGGGGAGCTGTTTTTT	CASSPFGPQGNTGELFF